Listed below are T cell receptor beta chains from one sample, sequenced in a study of human T cells and chemical hapten exposure. TCRdb re-called the RACE reads through MiXCR, storing one row per CDR3 protein. In the table there are about 140,000 distinct CDR3 sequences, about 10% of which are singletons. The sequenced sample was whole blood, obtained in connection with sensitization to the hapten diphenylcyclopropenone (DPC). These TCRs come from a woman aged 45-60 years with alopecia areata. Some clones in this sample may be carry-over from other donors' samples. CDR3s include the opening cysteine and the closing phenylalanine or tryptophan. D genes are given only for firm matches. Not all rows give a size; the values are once, few, many and, for expanded clones, a class.

v_call	d_call	j_call	cdr3_length	clone_size	cdr3_nt	cdr3_aa
TRBV27	.	TRBJ1-2	12	.	TGTGCCAGCAGTCCCCGGGTTGGTGGCTACACCTTC	CASSPRVGGYTF
TRBV7-9	.	TRBJ1-2	15	few	TGTGCCAGCAGCTTAGGTGTCAGGGAGTTTGATGGCTACACCTTC	CASSLGVREFDGYTF
TRBV10-3	TRBD2	TRBJ2-7	13	.	TGTGCCATCGGGACTAGCAGAGGCTACGAGCAGTACTTC	CAIGTSRGYEQYF
TRBV5-1	TRBD1	TRBJ1-2	14	few	TGCGCCAGCAGCTTCTCAGGGGGCGCGGATGGCTACACCTTC	CASSFSGGADGYTF
TRBV27	TRBD1	TRBJ1-4	13	few	TGTGCCACCAGGACAGGCTTTAATGAAAAACTGTTTTTT	CATRTGFNEKLFF
TRBV20-1	.	TRBJ2-5	13	once	TGCAGTGCTCCTTCAACCTTTAGGGAGACCCAGTACTTC	CSAPSTFRETQYF
TRBV19	TRBD1	TRBJ2-1	16	.	TGTGCCAGTAGCCAAGGGGTCCCGGGACAGGGTGGAATGCAGTTCTTC	CASSQGVPGQGGMQFF
TRBV12-3/TRBV12-4	TRBD2	TRBJ2-1	16	few	TGTGCCAGCAGTTTCGGACTAGCGGACTCCTACAATGAGCAGTTCTTC	CASSFGLADSYNEQFF
TRBV29-1	.	TRBJ1-3	12	few	TGCAGCGTGCGGGAGGCTGGAAACACCATATATTTT	CSVREAGNTIYF
TRBV6-2/TRBV6-3	TRBD2	TRBJ2-1	15	.	TGTGCCAGCACCCACACGGGACTAGGAGACAATGAGCAGTTCTTC	CASTHTGLGDNEQFF